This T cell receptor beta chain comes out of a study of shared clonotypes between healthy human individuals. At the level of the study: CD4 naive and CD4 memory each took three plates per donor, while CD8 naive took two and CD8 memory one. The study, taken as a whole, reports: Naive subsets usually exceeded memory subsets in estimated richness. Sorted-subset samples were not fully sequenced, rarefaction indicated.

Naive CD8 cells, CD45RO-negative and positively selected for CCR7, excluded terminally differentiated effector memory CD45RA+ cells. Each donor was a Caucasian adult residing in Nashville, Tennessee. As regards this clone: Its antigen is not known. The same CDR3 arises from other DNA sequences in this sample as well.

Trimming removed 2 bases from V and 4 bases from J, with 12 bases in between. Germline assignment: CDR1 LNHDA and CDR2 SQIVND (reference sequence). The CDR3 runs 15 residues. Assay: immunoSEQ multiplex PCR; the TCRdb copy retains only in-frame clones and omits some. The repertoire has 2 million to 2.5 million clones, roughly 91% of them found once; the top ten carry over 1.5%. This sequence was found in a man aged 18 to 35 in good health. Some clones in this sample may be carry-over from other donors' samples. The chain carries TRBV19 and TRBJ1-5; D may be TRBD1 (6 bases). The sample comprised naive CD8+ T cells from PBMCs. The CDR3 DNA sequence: TGTGCCAGTAGTATAAGCAGGGGAGGGAATCAGCCCCAGCATTTT. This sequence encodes CASSISRGGNQPQHF.